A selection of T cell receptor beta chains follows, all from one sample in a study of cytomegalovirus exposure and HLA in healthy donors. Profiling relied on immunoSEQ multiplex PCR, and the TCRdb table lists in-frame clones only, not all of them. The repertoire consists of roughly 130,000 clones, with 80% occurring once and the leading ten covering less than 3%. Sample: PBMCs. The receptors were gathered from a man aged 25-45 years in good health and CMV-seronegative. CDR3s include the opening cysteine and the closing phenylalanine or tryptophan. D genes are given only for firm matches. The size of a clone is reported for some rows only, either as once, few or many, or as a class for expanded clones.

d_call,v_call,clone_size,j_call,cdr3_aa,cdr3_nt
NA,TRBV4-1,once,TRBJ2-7,CASSQGGRFPHEQYF,TGCGCCAGCAGCCAAGGAGGGAGATTCCCCCACGAGCAGTACTTC
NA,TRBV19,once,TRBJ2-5,CASSIGRGAETQYF,TGTGCCAGTAGTATTGGCAGGGGTGCTGAGACCCAGTACTTC
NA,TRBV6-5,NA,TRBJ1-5,CASRYEGSVSNQPQHF,TGTGCCAGCAGATACGAGGGCTCGGTTAGCAATCAGCCCCAGCATTTT
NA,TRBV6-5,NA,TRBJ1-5,CASSRVYSNQPQHF,TGTGCCAGCAGCCGGGTCTATAGCAATCAGCCCCAGCATTTT
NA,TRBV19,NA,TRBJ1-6,CASSPRGTVVNSPLHF,TGTGCCAGTAGTCCTCGGGGGACGGTCGTTAATTCACCCCTCCACTTT
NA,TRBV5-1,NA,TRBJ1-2,CASSFSVSYGYTF,TGCGCCAGCAGCTTTTCGGTGTCATATGGCTACACCTTC
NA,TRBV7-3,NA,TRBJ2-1,CASSFVAAEDNEQFF,TGTGCCAGCAGCTTTGTAGCGGCAGAAGACAATGAGCAGTTCTTC
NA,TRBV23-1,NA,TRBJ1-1,CASSREAFF,TGCGCCAGCAGTCGCGAGGCTTTCTTT
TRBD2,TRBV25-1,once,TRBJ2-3,CASKAGGLDTQYF,TGTGCCAGCAAAGCGGGAGGGTTAGATACGCAGTATTTT
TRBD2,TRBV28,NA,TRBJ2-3,CASSPAPGLAGSGTDTQYF,TGTGCCAGCAGCCCCGCCCCAGGACTAGCGGGTTCAGGCACAGATACGCAGTATTTT
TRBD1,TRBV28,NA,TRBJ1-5,CASNLGQDDQPQHF,TGTGCCAGCAATTTAGGACAGGATGATCAGCCCCAGCATTTT
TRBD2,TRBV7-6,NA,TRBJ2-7,CASRPGLAGAYEQYF,TGTGCCAGCAGACCGGGACTAGCGGGAGCCTACGAGCAGTACTTC
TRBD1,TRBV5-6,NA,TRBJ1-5,CASSFRDRGQPQHF,TGTGCCAGCAGCTTCAGGGACAGGGGTCAGCCCCAGCATTTT
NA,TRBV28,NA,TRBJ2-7,CASSLSRGSEQYF,TGTGCCAGCAGTTTAAGTCGGGGGTCCGAGCAGTACTTC